This T cell receptor (beta chain) was sequenced for a study of identical twins. Findings of the study overall: Cross-sectional statistics, not tracking of the same donors, supported the conclusions. Beta out-of-frame sequences displayed a weaker excess of sharing between twins. Models predicted too little out-of-frame TCR alpha sharing in monozygotic twins.

MiXCR, run by TCRdb on the 5' RACE reads, gives a single entry per CDR3 protein. The data contain 200,000 to 300,000 distinct CDR3 sequences, 6.5% to 9% of them singletons. This CDR3 comprises 16 residues. CDR1 is SGHDN and CDR2 is FVKESK in the germline V gene. V lost 1 base and J lost 5; bases outside the gene matches: 8. In regard to this clonotype: What it binds is not known.

The same specimen was also included in a second study, on yellow fever vaccine responses in identical twins.

The chain links TRBV14 to TRBJ2-5; TRBD1 agrees at 9 bases. Sequenced: CD8+ T cells sorted from blood. The receptor comes from a woman aged 18-29 years in good health. In nucleotides, the CDR3 is TGTGCCAGCAGCCAAGTTGGGACAGGGCCCTCCGAGACCCAGTACTTC. It translates to CASSQVGTGPSETQYF.